This T cell receptor beta chain was captured in a study of T cell changes during pregnancy in multiple sclerosis. Germline CDR1 reads MRHNA; CDR2 reads SNTAGT. This CDR3 has 11 amino acids. Trimming removed 6 bases at V and 5 bases at J, with 7 bases between. TCRdb's table, derived via immunoSEQ multiplex PCR, lists solely in-frame clones and lacks some. Among about 100,000 clones listed, more than 80% were seen once. The TCR was taken from a female donor with multiple sclerosis, enrolled in a pregnancy study. Sequencing was performed on peripheral blood, taken in the second trimester of pregnancy. The rearrangement uses TRBV6-4 and TRBJ1-2, with D maybe TRBD1 (5 bases). DNA of the CDR3: TGTGCCAGCAGCGCAGGGTATGGCTACACCTTC. Translated: CASSAGYGYTF.